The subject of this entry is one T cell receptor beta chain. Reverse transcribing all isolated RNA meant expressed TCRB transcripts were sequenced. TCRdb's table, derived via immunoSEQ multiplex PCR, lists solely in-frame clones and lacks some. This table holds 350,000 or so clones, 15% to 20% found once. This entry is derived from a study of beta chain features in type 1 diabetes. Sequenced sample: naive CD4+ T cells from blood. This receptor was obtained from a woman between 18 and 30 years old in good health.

The CDR3 sequence: CASSLGSPRVDTEAFF. The DNA for the CDR3 is TGTGCCAGCAGCTTGGGCAGTCCGAGGGTTGACACTGAAGCTTTCTTT. This rearrangement joins TRBV5-4 to TRBJ1-1; no clear D. Germline lookup yields CDR1 SGHNT and CDR2 YYREEE (reference sequence). V gave up 0 bases and J gave up 3 bases, with 15 bases separating them. The CDR3 has 16 residues. Variable domain in full (rest from reference TRBV5-4 and TRBJ1-1): ETGVTQSPTHLIKTRGQQVTLRCSSQSGHNTVSWYQQALGQGPQFIFQYYREEENGRGNFPPRFSGLQFPNYSSELNVNALELDDSALYLCASSLGSPRVDTEAFFGQGTRLTVV.